The 8 T cell receptor beta chains below come from one sample, sequenced in a study of T cells in localized non-small cell lung cancer. TCRdb's copy holds only in-frame clones and misses some; the assay was immunoSEQ multiplex PCR. Seen here are around 140,000 clones, roughly 90% observed once, and the top ten hold over 1.5%. The sequenced sample was peripheral blood, obtained before any cancer treatment. The receptor source for this set is a female donor at least 60 years old with stage I lung adenocarcinoma.

The V gene is TRBV5-4, the J gene TRBJ2-5; maybe TRBD1 (6 bases). The CDR3 has 16 amino acids. The V gene's germline CDR1 is SGHNT and CDR2 YYREEE (reference sequence). V was shortened by 5 bases and J by 1 base, with 18 bases between the two germline ends. The CDR3 DNA reads TGTGCCAGCAGTCCTGCAGCTCAGGGGACCCAAGAGACCCAGTACTTC. Protein: CASSPAAQGTQETQYF.

This clone has a single count. The V and J genes are TRBV14 and TRBJ2-1; D is possibly TRBD2 (5 bases). CDR1 and CDR2 (germline): SGHDN, FVKESK. The CDR3 loop spans 16 amino acids. V lost 1 base, J lost 2 bases, and 12 bases lay in between. This CDR3 is CASSQGSGRPYNEQFF. In DNA form, the CDR3 reads TGTGCCAGCAGCCAAGGTTCGGGGAGACCCTACAATGAGCAGTTCTTC.

The V and J genes are TRBV5-6 and TRBJ2-1; 13 positions match TRBD2. V was pared by 2 bases and J by 4 bases, with 6 bases of the junction left unmatched. The CDR3 consists of 17 residues. From germline, CDR1 is SGHDT and CDR2 YYEEEE. DNA for the CDR3: TGTGCCAGCAGCTTACGGACTAGCGGGAGAAGGTACAATGAGCAGTTCTTC. Its protein is CASSLRTSGRRYNEQFF.

The V gene is TRBV27, the J gene TRBJ2-7; no reliable D call. The CDR3 is 13 amino acids. V lost 8 bases, J lost 2 bases, and 13 bases lay in between. Germline assignment: CDR1 MNHEY and CDR2 SMNVEV (reference sequence). CDR3 coding DNA: TGTGCCAGCGGAGAGACCCCCACCTACGAGCAGTACTTC. Translating it yields CASGETPTYEQYF.

The CDR3: CASSVLGQQETQYF. The CDR3 DNA follows: TGTGCCAGCAGTGTACTGGGACAGCAAGAGACCCAGTACTTC. The chain combines TRBV27 with TRBJ2-5, with 7 nucleotides matching TRBD1. The CDR3 has 14 amino acids. Per germline, CDR1 MNHEY and CDR2 SMNVEV (reference sequence). Trimming at V came to 5 bases and at J to 2 bases, leaving 5 bases not matched to a gene.

The chain links TRBV18 to TRBJ2-1; 9 positions match TRBD2. Trimming cost V 6 bases and J 5 bases; bases outside gene matches: 8. This CDR3 has 15 amino acids. Germline-derived CDR1 and CDR2 are KGHSH and LQKENI. The CDR3 DNA sequence: TGTGCCAGCTCTCCCGGACTAGCGAGGGACAATGAGCAGTTCTTC. Amino acid sequence: CASSPGLARDNEQFF.

CDR3: CASSPSRRGNVTQYF. The CDR3 DNA reads as TGTGCCAGCAGCCCCAGCCGACGGGGGAATGTGACCCAGTACTTC. The V and J genes are TRBV7-9 and TRBJ2-5, with D possibly being TRBD2 (6 bases). This CDR3 comprises 15 residues. The V end lost 5 bases, the J end lost 7 bases, and 20 bases lay between the germline ends. CDR1 SEHNR and CDR2 FQNEAQ come from the germline V gene (reference sequence).

Only one count was recorded for this clone. The chain combines TRBV9 with TRBJ2-1; no definite D call. Trimming pared 0 bases from V and 6 bases from J, leaving 13 bases between. The CDR3 totals 15 residues. Germline V CDR1 and CDR2: SGDLS, YYNGEE. CDR3 sequence reads: CASSVVGLIGNEQFF. CDR3 in DNA: TGTGCCAGCAGCGTAGTAGGTTTGATCGGCAATGAGCAGTTCTTC. The complete variable domain, with remaining parts taken from reference TRBV9 and TRBJ2-1, reads DSGVTQTPKHLITATGQRVTLRCSPRSGDLSVYWYQQSLDQGLQFLIQYYNGEERAKGNILERFSAQQFPDLHSELNLSSLELGDSALYFCASSVVGLIGNEQFFGPGTRLTVL.